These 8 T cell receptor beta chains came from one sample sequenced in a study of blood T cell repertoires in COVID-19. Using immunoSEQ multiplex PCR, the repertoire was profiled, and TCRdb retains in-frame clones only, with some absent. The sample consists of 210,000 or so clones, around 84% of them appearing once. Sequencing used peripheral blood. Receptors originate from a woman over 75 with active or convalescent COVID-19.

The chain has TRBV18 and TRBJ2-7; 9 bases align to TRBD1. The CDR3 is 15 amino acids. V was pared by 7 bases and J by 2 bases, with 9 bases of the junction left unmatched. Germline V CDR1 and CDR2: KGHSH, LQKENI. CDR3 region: CASLRTGTGTYEQYF. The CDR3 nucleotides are TGTGCCAGCTTGAGGACCGGGACAGGGACCTACGAGCAGTACTTC.

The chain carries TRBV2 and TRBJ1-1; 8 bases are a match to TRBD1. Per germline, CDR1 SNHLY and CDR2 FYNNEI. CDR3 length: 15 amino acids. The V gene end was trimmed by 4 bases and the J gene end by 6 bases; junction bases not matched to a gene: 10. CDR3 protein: CASSAAGGRYSEAFF. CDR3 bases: TGTGCCAGCAGTGCGGCAGGGGGCCGTTATTCTGAAGCTTTCTTT.

CDR3 coding DNA: TGTGCCACCAGTGATCAAGCGGGAGACACCACAGATACGCAGTATTTT. Its translation: CATSDQAGDTTDTQYF. The chain couples TRBV24-1 to TRBJ2-3, with 8 bases identical to TRBD2. Germline V gene sequence: CDR1 KGHDR, CDR2 SFDVKD. This CDR3 has 16 residues. The junction had 6 bases not matched to a gene; V was cut back by 3 bases and J by 2 bases.

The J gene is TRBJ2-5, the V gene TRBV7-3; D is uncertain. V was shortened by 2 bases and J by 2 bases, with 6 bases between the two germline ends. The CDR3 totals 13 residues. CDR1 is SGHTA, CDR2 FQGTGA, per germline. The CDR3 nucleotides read TGTGCCAGCAGCTTATCGAGTCAAGAGACCCAGTACTTC. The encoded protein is CASSLSSQETQYF.

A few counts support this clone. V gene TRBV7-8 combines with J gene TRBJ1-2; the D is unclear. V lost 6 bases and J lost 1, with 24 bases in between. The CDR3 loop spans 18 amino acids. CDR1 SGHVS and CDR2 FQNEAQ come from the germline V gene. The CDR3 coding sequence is TGTGCCAGCAGGAAAACCAGCGGCACAGCCACCCTTAACTATGGCTACACCTTC. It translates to CASRKTSGTATLNYGYTF.

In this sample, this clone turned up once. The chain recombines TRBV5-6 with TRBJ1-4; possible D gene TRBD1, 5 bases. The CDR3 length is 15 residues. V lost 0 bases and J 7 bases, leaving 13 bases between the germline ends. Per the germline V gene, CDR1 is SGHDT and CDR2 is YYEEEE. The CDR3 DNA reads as TGTGCCAGCAGCTTGGATGGTCAGGGTCTTGAAAAACTGTTTTTT. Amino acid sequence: CASSLDGQGLEKLFF.

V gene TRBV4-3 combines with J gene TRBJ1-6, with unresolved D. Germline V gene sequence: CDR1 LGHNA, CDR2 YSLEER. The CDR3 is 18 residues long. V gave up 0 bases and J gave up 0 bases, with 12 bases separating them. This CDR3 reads CASSQDIMASSYNSPLHF. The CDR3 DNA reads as TGCGCCAGCAGCCAAGACATCATGGCTAGCTCCTATAATTCACCCCTCCACTTT.

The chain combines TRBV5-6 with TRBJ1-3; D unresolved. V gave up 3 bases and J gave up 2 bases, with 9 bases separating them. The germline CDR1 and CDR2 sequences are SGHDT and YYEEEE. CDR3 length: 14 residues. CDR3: CASSYGWTGNTIYF. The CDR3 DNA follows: TGTGCCAGCAGCTACGGGTGGACTGGAAACACCATATATTTT.